These T cell receptor beta chains were read from a single sample in a study of blood T cell repertoires in COVID-19. TCRdb's copy holds only in-frame clones and misses some; the assay was immunoSEQ multiplex PCR. This repertoire shows under 500,000 clones, more than 85% found once; its top ten account for about 4.3%. The source material was peripheral blood. The origin of the receptors is a woman in her 30s with acute or convalescent COVID-19. CDR3s include the opening cysteine and the closing phenylalanine or tryptophan. The order of the fields is clone size, D gene, J gene, V gene, CDR3 DNA, CDR3 protein. D genes are given only for firm matches. A row's size may be missing; if present it is once, few, many or a size class.

once TRBD1 TRBJ1-2 TRBV5-1 TGCGCCAGCAGCTTGGGCGGGACAGGAAGGAGCTATGGCTACACCTTC CASSLGGTGRSYGYTF
few NA TRBJ2-2 TRBV7-3 TGTGCCAGCAGCCGGCTAGCCGGGGAGCTGTTTTTT CASSRLAGELFF
NA NA TRBJ2-3 TRBV30 TGTGCCTGGAGTGTAAGGGGCAGCCGCACAGATACGCAGTATTTT CAWSVRGSRTDTQYF
once TRBD2 TRBJ2-2 TRBV18 TGTGCCAGCTCACCACTCCCGGGACTACTCTCGAACACCGGGGAGCTGTTTTTT CASSPLPGLLSNTGELFF
NA TRBD1 TRBJ2-1 TRBV29-1 TGCAGCGTGGGGGGGGGACAGGGTTACAATGAGCAGTTCTTC CSVGGGQGYNEQFF
NA TRBD1 TRBJ1-6 TRBV2 TGTGCCAGCACCGAGGACAGGGGGCTCTCACCCCTCCACTTT CASTEDRGLSPLHF
NA NA TRBJ1-5 TRBV30 TGTGCCTGGAGTGTATCATCAGGGGAGGGGACTCAGCCCCAGCATTTT CAWSVSSGEGTQPQHF
NA NA TRBJ1-6 TRBV30 TGTGCCTGGAGTCGCGGGCCTCGAACGAAGGGTAATAATTCACCCCTCCACTTT CAWSRGPRTKGNNSPLHF
NA NA TRBJ2-7 TRBV4-1 TGCGCCAGCAGCCAAGGGTTTGCGGGATCCTACGAGCAGTACTTC CASSQGFAGSYEQYF
NA TRBD1 TRBJ2-7 TRBV2 TGTGCCAGCAACCCAGTGGGACAGGGAAGGTCCGAGCAGTACTTC CASNPVGQGRSEQYF
once NA TRBJ2-7 TRBV7-7 TGTGCCAGCAGCTCTTCGGATTCAGGGCTTGACGAGCAGTACTTC CASSSSDSGLDEQYF
NA TRBD2 TRBJ2-5 TRBV20-1 TGCAGTGCTAGTGCGGGGGGACTTTCGGTCCAGTACTTC CSASAGGLSVQYF
NA TRBD2 TRBJ2-1 TRBV7-9 TGTGCCAGCGTGGCTAGCGGGGAGGGTGAGCAGTTCTTC CASVASGEGEQFF
NA TRBD2 TRBJ2-3 TRBV5-1 TGCGCCAGCAGCGAGAGCGTCGGGAGGAGCACAGATACGCAGTATTTT CASSESVGRSTDTQYF
NA TRBD2 TRBJ2-3 TRBV5-3 TGTGCCAGAAGGCCTACACTAGCGGTGCGAGATACGCAGTATTTT CARRPTLAVRDTQYF
NA NA TRBJ2-3 TRBV5-1 TGCGCCAGCAGCGTTTCGGGCACAGATACGCAGTATTTT CASSVSGTDTQYF
NA TRBD1 TRBJ2-4 TRBV5-6 TGTGCCAGCAGCTTGGGGACAGGGAATCAAAACATTCAGTACTTC CASSLGTGNQNIQYF
NA NA TRBJ1-6 TRBV20-1 TGCAGTGCTAGTAAGGACAGAAATTCTAATTCACCCCTCCACTTT CSASKDRNSNSPLHF
NA NA TRBJ2-7 TRBV30 TGTGCCTGGAGTGTATCTCGGCGGGAATCCTACGAGCAGTACTTC CAWSVSRRESYEQYF
NA TRBD1 TRBJ2-7 TRBV30 TGTGCCTGGAATAATGGGGCAGGGGGATACGAGCAGTACTTC CAWNNGAGGYEQYF
NA TRBD2 TRBJ2-7 TRBV28 TGTGCCAGCAGTTTGGGGGGGACCTACGAGCAGTACTTC CASSLGGTYEQYF
NA NA TRBJ2-1 TRBV5-6 TGTGCCAGCAGCTATCCTTTACAGGGGGGGAATGAGCAGTTCTTC CASSYPLQGGNEQFF
NA TRBD2 TRBJ2-1 TRBV5-1 TGCGCCAGCAGCTCCGTCCAAGCGGGGGGGCAAAATGAGCAGTTCTTC CASSSVQAGGQNEQFF
NA TRBD2 TRBJ2-2 TRBV30 TGTGCCTGGACAGCCCCTAGCGGGGGGGCCGGGGAGCTGTTTTTT CAWTAPSGGAGELFF
NA NA TRBJ2-1 TRBV5-1 TGCGCCAGCAGCTTATTGGTCGGGAATGAGCAGTTCTTC CASSLLVGNEQFF
NA NA TRBJ2-7 TRBV18 TGTGCCAGCTCACCAAGCAGGTTACCCTACGAGCAGTACTTC CASSPSRLPYEQYF
NA NA TRBJ2-5 TRBV30 TGTGCCTGGAGTGTCAGGGAGACCCAGTACTTC CAWSVRETQYF
NA TRBD2 TRBJ2-2 TRBV3-1/TRBV3-2 TGTGCCAGCAGCTTTGGACTAGCGGGACTGTACGGGGAGCTGTTTTTT CASSFGLAGLYGELFF
NA TRBD1 TRBJ2-6 TRBV4-1 TGCGCCAGCAGCCAAGGTGGGACAGGCCTCTCTGGGGCCAACGTCCTGACTTTC CASSQGGTGLSGANVLTF
NA TRBD1 TRBJ2-5 TRBV5-4 TGTGCCAGCAGCACCCAGACAGGGACGCAAGAGACCCAGTACTTC CASSTQTGTQETQYF
NA TRBD2 TRBJ2-1 TRBV5-4 TGTGCCAGCAGCTTTGACGGTGGAGCGGGGTTAGGTAATGAGCAGTTCTTC CASSFDGGAGLGNEQFF
NA TRBD2 TRBJ2-1 TRBV5-4 TGTGCCAGCAGCTTCGGACTAGCGATCGCCTACAATGAGCAGTTCTTC CASSFGLAIAYNEQFF
NA NA TRBJ2-5 TRBV5-1 TGCGCCAGCAGCCAGGGACAACTCTCCCGGGAGACCCAGTACTTC CASSQGQLSRETQYF
NA TRBD2 TRBJ2-1 TRBV5-1 TGCGCCAGCAGCTTGGATCCCCTTGGGGCGGGAGGATACAATGAGCAGTTCTTC CASSLDPLGAGGYNEQFF
once NA TRBJ1-2 TRBV6-5 TGTGCCGCCGGGGGTGGGCCCGGCTACACCTTC CAAGGGPGYTF
NA NA TRBJ2-3 TRBV19 TGTGCCAGTAGTCCCGCCCGGACTGGCACAGATACGCAGTATTTT CASSPARTGTDTQYF
NA NA TRBJ2-7 TRBV18 TGTGCCAGCTCACAATCAGACGAGCAGTACTTC CASSQSDEQYF
NA TRBD2 TRBJ2-2 TRBV18 TGTGCCAGCTCACCGGCACTGGGTAGCGGGGCTTCGGACACCGGGGAGCTGTTTTTT CASSPALGSGASDTGELFF
few TRBD1 TRBJ1-1 TRBV7-9 TGTGCCAGCAGCTTAGACCCCTCGACAGGGGGCTGGGACACTGAAGCTTTCTTT CASSLDPSTGGWDTEAFF
NA NA TRBJ2-7 TRBV24-1 TGTGCCACCAGTCGGGGCAAGGGGGACGAGCAGTACTTC CATSRGKGDEQYF
NA NA TRBJ2-1 TRBV15 TGTGCCACCAGCAGAGATCTTGGAGGGGCGAATGAGCAGTTCTTC CATSRDLGGANEQFF
once NA TRBJ2-2 TRBV5-4 TGTGCCAGCAGCTTGGGAGGAACCGGTTACACCGGGGAGCTGTTTTTT CASSLGGTGYTGELFF
NA TRBD2 TRBJ2-1 TRBV7-9 TGTGCCAGCAGCTTAGAGGCCCAGCGGGGCAATGAGCAGTTCTTC CASSLEAQRGNEQFF
NA NA TRBJ2-3 TRBV9 TGTGCCAGCAGCGTAGTAGGGAGGGGGGATACGCAGTATTTT CASSVVGRGDTQYF
NA TRBD1 TRBJ1-2 TRBV5-1 TGCGCCAGCAGCTTGGACACAGGGACAGGGAATGGCTACACCTTC CASSLDTGTGNGYTF
NA NA TRBJ2-3 TRBV9 TGTGCCAGCAGCGTAGACGGGGTGGAAGATACGCAGTATTTT CASSVDGVEDTQYF
NA TRBD2 TRBJ2-7 TRBV5-4 TGTGCCAGCAACTGGGGGGGGGATACCTACGAGCAGTACTTC CASNWGGDTYEQYF
NA NA TRBJ2-5 TRBV7-8 TGTGCCAGCAGCTTACTAAACGCCCAAGAGACCCAGTACTTC CASSLLNAQETQYF
NA TRBD2 TRBJ2-7 TRBV18 TGTGCCAGCTCACCACCAGGGATTGCGGGGGACTACGAGCAGTACTTC CASSPPGIAGDYEQYF